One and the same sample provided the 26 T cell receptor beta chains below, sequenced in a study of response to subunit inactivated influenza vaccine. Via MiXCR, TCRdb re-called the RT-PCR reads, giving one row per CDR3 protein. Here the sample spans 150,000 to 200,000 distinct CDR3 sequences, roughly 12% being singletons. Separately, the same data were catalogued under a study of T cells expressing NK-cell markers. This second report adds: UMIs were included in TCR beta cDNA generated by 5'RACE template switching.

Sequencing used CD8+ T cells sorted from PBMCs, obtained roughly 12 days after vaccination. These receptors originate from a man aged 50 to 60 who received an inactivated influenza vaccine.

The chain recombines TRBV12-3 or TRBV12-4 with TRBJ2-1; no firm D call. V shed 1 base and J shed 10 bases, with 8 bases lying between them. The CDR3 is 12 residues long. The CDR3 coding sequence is TGTGCCAGCAGTTTAGTGCCCGGGGAGCAGTTCTTC. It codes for CASSLVPGEQFF.

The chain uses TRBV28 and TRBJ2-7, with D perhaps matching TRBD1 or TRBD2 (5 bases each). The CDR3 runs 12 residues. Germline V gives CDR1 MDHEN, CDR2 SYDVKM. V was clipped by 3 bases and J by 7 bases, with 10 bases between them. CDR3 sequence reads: CASSFRDLEQYF. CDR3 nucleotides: TGTGCCAGCAGTTTTAGGGACCTTGAGCAGTACTTC.

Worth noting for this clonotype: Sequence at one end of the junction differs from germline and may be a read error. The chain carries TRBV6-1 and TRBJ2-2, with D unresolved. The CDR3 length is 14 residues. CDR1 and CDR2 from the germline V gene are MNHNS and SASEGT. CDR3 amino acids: CACSEPIGTGELFF. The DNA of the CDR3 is TGTGCCTGCAGTGAACCTATCGGCACCGGGGAGCTGTTTTTT.

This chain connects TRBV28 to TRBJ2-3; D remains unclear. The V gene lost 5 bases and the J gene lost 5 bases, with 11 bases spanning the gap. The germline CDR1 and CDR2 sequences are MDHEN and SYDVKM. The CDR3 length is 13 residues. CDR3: CASSPTLLDTQYF. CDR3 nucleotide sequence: TGTGCCAGCAGTCCAACGCTCCTAGATACGCAGTATTTT.

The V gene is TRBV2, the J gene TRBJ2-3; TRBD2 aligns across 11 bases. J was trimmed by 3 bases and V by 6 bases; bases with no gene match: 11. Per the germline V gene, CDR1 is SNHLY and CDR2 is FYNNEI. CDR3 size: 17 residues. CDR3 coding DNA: TGTGCCAGCAGCAGAAATGCGGGACTAGCGGTTACAGATACGCAGTATTTT. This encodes CASSRNAGLAVTDTQYF.

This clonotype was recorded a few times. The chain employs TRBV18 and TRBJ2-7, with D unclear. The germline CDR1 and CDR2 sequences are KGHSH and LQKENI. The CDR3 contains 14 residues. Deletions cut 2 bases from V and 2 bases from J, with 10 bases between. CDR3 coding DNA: TGTGCCAGCTCACCAAACCTGGAAACCTACGAGCAGTACTTC. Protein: CASSPNLETYEQYF.

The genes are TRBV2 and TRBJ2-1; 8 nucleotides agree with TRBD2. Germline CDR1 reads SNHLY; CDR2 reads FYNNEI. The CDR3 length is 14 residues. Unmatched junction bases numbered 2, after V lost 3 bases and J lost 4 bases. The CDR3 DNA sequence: TGTGCCAGCAGTGAGGGCGGGGGGTACAATGAGCAGTTCTTC. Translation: CASSEGGGYNEQFF. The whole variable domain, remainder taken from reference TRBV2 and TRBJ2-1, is EPEVTQTPSHQVTQMGQEVILRCVPISNHLYFYWYRQILGQKVEFLVSFYNNEISEKSEIFDDQFSVERPDGSNFTLKIRSTKLEDSAMYFCASSEGGGYNEQFFGPGTRLTVL.

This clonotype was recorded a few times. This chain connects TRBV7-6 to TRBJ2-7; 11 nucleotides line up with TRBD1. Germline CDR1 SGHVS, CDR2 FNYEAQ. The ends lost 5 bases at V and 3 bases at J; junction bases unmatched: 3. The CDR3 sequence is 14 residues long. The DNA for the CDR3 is TGTGCCAGCAGCCCGGACAGGGGGCTCTACGAGCAGTACTTC. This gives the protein CASSPDRGLYEQYF.

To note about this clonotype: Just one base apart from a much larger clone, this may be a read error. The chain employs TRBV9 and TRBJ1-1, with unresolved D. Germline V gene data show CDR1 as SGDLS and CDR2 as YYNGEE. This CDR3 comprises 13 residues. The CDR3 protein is CASSVQDFTEVFF. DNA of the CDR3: TGTGCCAGCAGCGTACAGGATTTCACTGAAGTTTTCTTT. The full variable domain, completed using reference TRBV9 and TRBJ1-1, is DSGVTQTPKHLITATGQRVTLRCSPRSGDLSVYWYQQSLDQGLQFLIQYYNGEERAKGNILERFSAQQFPDLHSELNLSSLELGDSALYFCASSVQDFTEVFFGQGTRLTVV.

CDR3 protein: CASSQEAWTEIQETQYF. Written as DNA, the CDR3 is TGTGCCAGCAGCCAAGAAGCTTGGACAGAGATCCAAGAGACCCAGTACTTC. This chain links TRBV14 with TRBJ2-5, with D perhaps TRBD1 (6 bases). Germline V lookup: CDR1 SGHDN, CDR2 FVKESK. The CDR3 is 17 amino acids. V lost 0 bases, J lost 1 base, and 15 bases lay in between.

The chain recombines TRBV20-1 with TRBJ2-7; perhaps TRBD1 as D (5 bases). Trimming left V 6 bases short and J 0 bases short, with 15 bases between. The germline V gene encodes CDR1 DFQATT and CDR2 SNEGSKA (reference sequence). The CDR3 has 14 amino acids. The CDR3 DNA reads TGCAGTGCCAGCCCATCGACAGACTCCTACGAGCAGTACTTC. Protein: CSASPSTDSYEQYF.

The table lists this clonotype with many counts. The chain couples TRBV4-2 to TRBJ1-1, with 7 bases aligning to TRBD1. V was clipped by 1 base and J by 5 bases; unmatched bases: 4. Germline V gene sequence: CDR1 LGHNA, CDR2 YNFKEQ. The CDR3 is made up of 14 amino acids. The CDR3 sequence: CASSQGQGRTEAFF. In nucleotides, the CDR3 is TGTGCCAGCAGCCAAGGACAGGGAAGGACTGAAGCTTTCTTT.

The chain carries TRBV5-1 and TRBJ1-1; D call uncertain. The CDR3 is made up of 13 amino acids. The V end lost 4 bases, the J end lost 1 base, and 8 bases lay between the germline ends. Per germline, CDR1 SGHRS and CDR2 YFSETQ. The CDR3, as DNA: TGCGCCAGCAGCGCGGGCGCGAACACTGAAGCTTTCTTT. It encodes CASSAGANTEAFF.

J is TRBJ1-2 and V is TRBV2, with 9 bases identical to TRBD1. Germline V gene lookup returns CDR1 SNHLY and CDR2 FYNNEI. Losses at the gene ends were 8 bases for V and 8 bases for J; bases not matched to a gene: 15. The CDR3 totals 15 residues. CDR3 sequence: CASEQGAKSLMGYTF. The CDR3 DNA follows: TGTGCCAGCGAACAGGGGGCGAAATCCCTTATGGGCTACACCTTC.

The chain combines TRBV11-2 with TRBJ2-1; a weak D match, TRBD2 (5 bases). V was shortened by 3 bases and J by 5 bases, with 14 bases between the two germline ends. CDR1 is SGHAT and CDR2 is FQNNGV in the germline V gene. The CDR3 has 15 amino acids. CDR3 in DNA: TGTGCCAGCAGCTTCCTACTAGGCCGTGACAATGAGCAGTTCTTC. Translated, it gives CASSFLLGRDNEQFF.

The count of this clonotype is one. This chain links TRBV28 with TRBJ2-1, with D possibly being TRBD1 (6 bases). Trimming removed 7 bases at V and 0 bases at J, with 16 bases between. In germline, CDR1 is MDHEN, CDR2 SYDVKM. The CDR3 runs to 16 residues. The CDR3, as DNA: TGTGCCAGCACCAACTTCAGGGGAAGCTCCTACAATGAGCAGTTCTTC. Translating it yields CASTNFRGSSYNEQFF.

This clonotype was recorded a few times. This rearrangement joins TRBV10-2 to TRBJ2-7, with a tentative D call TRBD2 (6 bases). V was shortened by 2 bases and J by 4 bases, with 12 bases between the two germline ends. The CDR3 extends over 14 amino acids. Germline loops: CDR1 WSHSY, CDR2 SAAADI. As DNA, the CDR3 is TGCGCCAGCAGTGAGGGAGGGATAGCGTACGAGCAGTACTTC. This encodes CASSEGGIAYEQYF.

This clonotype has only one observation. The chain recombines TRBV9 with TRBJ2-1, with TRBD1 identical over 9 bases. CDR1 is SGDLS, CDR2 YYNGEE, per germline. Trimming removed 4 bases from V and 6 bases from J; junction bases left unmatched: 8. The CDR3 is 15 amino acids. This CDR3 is CASSPDRGASNEQFF. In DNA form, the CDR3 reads TGTGCCAGCAGCCCTGACAGGGGGGCTAGCAATGAGCAGTTCTTC.

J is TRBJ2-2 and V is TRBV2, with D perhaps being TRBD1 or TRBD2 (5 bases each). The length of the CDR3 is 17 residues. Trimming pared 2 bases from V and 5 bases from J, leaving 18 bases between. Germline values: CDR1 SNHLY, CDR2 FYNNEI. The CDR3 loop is CASSETRTGPGTGELFF. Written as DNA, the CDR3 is TGTGCCAGCAGTGAAACCCGGACGGGGCCAGGAACCGGGGAGCTGTTTTTT.

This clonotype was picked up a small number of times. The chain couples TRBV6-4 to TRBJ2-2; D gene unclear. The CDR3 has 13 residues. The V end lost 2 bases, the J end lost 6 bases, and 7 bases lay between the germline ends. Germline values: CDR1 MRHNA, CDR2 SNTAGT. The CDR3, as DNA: TGTGCCAGCAGTGACCGAGACGCCGGGGAGCTGTTTTTT. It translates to CASSDRDAGELFF.

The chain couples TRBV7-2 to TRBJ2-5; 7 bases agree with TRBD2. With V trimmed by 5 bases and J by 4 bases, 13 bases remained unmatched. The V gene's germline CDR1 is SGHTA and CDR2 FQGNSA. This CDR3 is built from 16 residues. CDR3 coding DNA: TGTGCCAGCAGCCCAAGCCCGAGCGGGGCGATAGAGACCCAGTACTTC. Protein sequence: CASSPSPSGAIETQYF.

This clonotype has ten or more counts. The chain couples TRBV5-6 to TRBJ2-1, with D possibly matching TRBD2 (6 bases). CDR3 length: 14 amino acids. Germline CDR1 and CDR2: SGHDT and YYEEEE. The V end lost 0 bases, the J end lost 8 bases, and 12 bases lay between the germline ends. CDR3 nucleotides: TGTGCCAGCAGCTTGGGGGCGCCGGGGGATGAGCAGTTCTTC. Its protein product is CASSLGAPGDEQFF. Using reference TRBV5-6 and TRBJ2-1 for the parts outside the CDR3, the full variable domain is DAGVTQSPTHLIKTRGQQVTLRCSPKSGHDTVSWYQQALGQGPQFIFQYYEEEERQRGNFPDRFSGHQFPNYSSELNVNALLLGDSALYLCASSLGAPGDEQFFGPGTRLTVL.

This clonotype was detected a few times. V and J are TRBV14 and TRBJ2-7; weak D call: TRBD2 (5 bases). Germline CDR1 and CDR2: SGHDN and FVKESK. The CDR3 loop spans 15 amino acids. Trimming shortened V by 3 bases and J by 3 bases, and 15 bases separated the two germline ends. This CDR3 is CASSQGYGNFYEQYF. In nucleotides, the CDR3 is TGTGCCAGCAGCCAGGGGTACGGGAATTTCTACGAGCAGTACTTC. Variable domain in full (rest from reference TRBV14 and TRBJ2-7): EAGVTQFPSHSVIEKGQTVTLRCDPISGHDNLYWYRRVMGKEIKFLLHFVKESKQDESGMPNNRFLAERTGGTYSTLKVQPAELEDSGVYFCASSQGYGNFYEQYFGPGTRLTVT.

Written as DNA, the CDR3 is TGCAGCGTTAGGGGGGACACCGGGGAGCTGTTTTTT. Amino acid sequence: CSVRGDTGELFF. This sequence joins TRBV29-1 and TRBJ2-2; D may be TRBD1 or TRBD2 (6 bases each). The CDR3 consists of 12 residues. Germline lookup yields CDR1 SQVTM and CDR2 ANQGSEA. V was cut by 5 bases and J by 3 bases, with 7 bases left in between.

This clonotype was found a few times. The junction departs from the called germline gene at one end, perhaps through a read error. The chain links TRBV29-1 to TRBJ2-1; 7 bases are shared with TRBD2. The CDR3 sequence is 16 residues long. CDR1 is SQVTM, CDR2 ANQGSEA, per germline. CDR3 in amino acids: CSVQEGGRSWGNEQFF. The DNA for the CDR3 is TGCAGCGTTCAAGAGGGAGGGAGGTCCTGGGGGAATGAGCAGTTCTTC.

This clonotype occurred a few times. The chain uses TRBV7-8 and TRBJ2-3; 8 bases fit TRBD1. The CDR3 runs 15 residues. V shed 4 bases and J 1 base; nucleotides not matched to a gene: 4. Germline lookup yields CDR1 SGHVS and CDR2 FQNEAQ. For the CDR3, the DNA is TGTGCCAGCAGCTACAGGACAGGGCGCACAGATACGCAGTATTTT. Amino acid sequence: CASSYRTGRTDTQYF.